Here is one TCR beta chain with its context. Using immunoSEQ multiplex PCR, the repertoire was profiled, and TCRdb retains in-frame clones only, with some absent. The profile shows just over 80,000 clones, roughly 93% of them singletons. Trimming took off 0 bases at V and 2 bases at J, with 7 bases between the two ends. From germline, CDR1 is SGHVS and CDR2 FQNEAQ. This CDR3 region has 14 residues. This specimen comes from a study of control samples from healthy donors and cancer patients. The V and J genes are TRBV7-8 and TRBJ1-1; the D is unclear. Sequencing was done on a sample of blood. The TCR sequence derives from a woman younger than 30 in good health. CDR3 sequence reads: CASSLASANTEAFF. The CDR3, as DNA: TGTGCCAGCAGCTTAGCCTCAGCAAACACTGAAGCTTTCTTT.